This entry concerns a single T cell receptor (beta chain). The table lists this clonotype with many counts. This clone's antigen is unknown. Per-base qualities were not stored, and no clone one base away is much larger. The library was built by means of 5' RACE. Data came from a NextSeq 500. The TCR library protocol attached unique molecular identifiers to individual cDNA molecules to correct for sequencing error and PCR bias. Both TCR alpha and beta chains were sequenced, and tight co-correlation was observed between alpha and beta sequence abundances in each sample. The study's own analysis went as follows. V gene, J gene and CDR3 annotation of TCR sequences was performed with Decombinator V4. Expanded TCRs were defined as changing significantly between any two time points under a Poisson model with p below 0.0001. TCR abundances were normalised to the total number of TCRs sequenced per sample and expressed as counts per million. TRAV1-2 paired with TRAJ12, TRAJ20 or TRAJ33 defined MAIT TCRs, while TRAV10 paired with TRAJ18 defined iNKT TCRs. VDJdb, accessed 1 November 2021, was searched for CMV, EBV and SARS-CoV-2 annotated TCRs, excluding TCRs annotated for multiple antigens. Using fastp trimming at Q25 and MiXCR clonotype assembly, TCRdb reanalyzed the public sequencing data and kept in-frame beta chains. One record per CDR3 amino acid sequence lists the most common genes and DNA. In this record, the V and J calls reflect TCRdb's handling and not the investigators' own analysis. The sample yields about 50,000 distinct CDR3 sequences; almost 9.5% were counted once. The ten largest clones capture under 15% of the sample.

Counted from cysteine to phenylalanine, this CDR3 has 17 amino acids. Only CDR3 DNA is held: 51 bases, read in frame from base 1. Relative to germline, V is 1 base shorter and J is 2 bases shorter, with 21 bases between their ends. The germline V gene encodes CDR1 DFQATT and CDR2 SNEGSKA (reference sequence). The data originate from a study of early T cells in non-severe SARS-CoV-2 infection (dated by TCRdb to about 2021). With regard to the full study: TCR sequencing used bulk RNA from unsorted whole blood, so alpha and beta chains could not be paired.

General conclusions and limits of the study: VDJdb matching was skewed toward anti-spike CD8 responses and likely underestimated virus-specific expansions by missing private and CD4 specificities.

The study was a case-control design nested within a healthcare worker cohort in London, UK, with weekly nasopharyngeal swab PCR tests and blood sampling. Between 23 and 31 March 2020, the week of the UK lockdown, healthcare workers were enrolled and then followed up weekly for as long as 16 weeks. The sequenced material came from whole blood. Recombination connected TRBV20-1 to TRBJ2-7; the D gene cannot be resolved beyond TRBD1 or TRBD2, each matching 5 bases. This receptor was taken from an adult who was a healthcare worker with PCR-confirmed SARS-CoV-2 infection or an uninfected control (not recorded which). CDR3 loop: CSARVPGKRGSPYEQYF. The DNA reads TGCAGTGCTAGAGTCCCCGGTAAGAGGGGAAGCCCCTACGAGCAGTACTTC.